The rows below give T cell receptor beta chains drawn from one sample of a study of blood T cell repertoires in COVID-19. Profiling relied on immunoSEQ multiplex PCR, and the TCRdb table lists in-frame clones only, not all of them. There are some 280,000 clones in the sample; approximately 89% occur only once, and approximately 12% lies in the top ten. Sequenced sample: peripheral blood. The receptors come from a woman aged 55-70 years with acute or convalescent COVID-19. Both conserved end residues are part of each CDR3. The D gene is left open where the match is weak. Not all rows give a size; the values are once, few, many and, for expanded clones, a class.

D	size	V	J	CDR3	DNA
TRBD2	NA	TRBV3-1/TRBV3-2	TRBJ2-5	CASSLGTRGETQYF	TGTGCCAGCAGCCTTGGGACTAGGGGAGAGACCCAGTACTTC
TRBD1	few	TRBV28	TRBJ2-1	CASRSRQGYNEQFF	TGTGCCAGCAGGTCTCGACAGGGCTACAATGAGCAGTTCTTC
NA	NA	TRBV9	TRBJ1-4	CASSVDPSVPNEKLFF	TGTGCCAGCAGCGTAGATCCGAGCGTACCTAATGAAAAACTGTTTTTT
NA	once	TRBV2	TRBJ2-1	CASKEDSSSYNEQFF	TGTGCCAGCAAGGAGGACAGTAGCTCCTACAATGAGCAGTTCTTC
TRBD2	NA	TRBV6-2/TRBV6-3	TRBJ2-1	CASSYRLAGNNEQFF	TGTGCCAGCAGTTACCGACTAGCGGGGAACAATGAGCAGTTCTTC
TRBD1	NA	TRBV19	TRBJ1-5	CASSIRTGVLNQPQHF	TGTGCCAGTAGTATTAGGACAGGGGTATTGAATCAGCCCCAGCATTTT
TRBD1	NA	TRBV19	TRBJ1-2	CASSKTPGQGQGGYTF	TGTGCCAGTAGCAAGACCCCGGGACAGGGACAGGGTGGCTACACCTTC
NA	NA	TRBV19	TRBJ1-5	CASRLENQPQHF	TGTGCCAGTAGGTTAGAAAATCAGCCCCAGCATTTT
NA	NA	TRBV28	TRBJ1-1	CASSLEGLNTEAFF	TGTGCCAGCAGTTTAGAGGGCCTGAACACTGAAGCTTTCTTT
TRBD1	once	TRBV6-6	TRBJ1-2	CASSLSGGQGFGANYGYTF	TGTGCCAGCAGTCTAAGCGGGGGACAGGGATTCGGAGCTAACTATGGCTACACCTTC
TRBD1	NA	TRBV28	TRBJ2-1	CASRRQGAENNEQFF	TGTGCCAGCAGGAGACAGGGGGCTGAAAACAATGAGCAGTTCTTC
NA	few	TRBV27	TRBJ2-7	CASSPPLPYRVSKYEQYF	TGTGCCAGCAGTCCCCCATTACCATACAGGGTTAGTAAGTACGAGCAGTACTTC
NA	NA	TRBV9	TRBJ2-1	CASSVRRGDNEQFF	TGTGCCAGCAGCGTACGTAGGGGCGATAATGAGCAGTTCTTC
NA	NA	TRBV10-3	TRBJ1-1	CAISESGGGGPEAFF	TGTGCCATCAGTGAGTCAGGGGGGGGAGGCCCTGAAGCTTTCTTT
NA	NA	TRBV15	TRBJ2-1	CATSRPPSDPYNEQFF	TGTGCCACCAGCCGGCCCCCTAGCGATCCCTACAATGAGCAGTTCTTC
NA	NA	TRBV9	TRBJ1-3	CASSSGEANTIYF	TGTGCCAGCAGCTCGGGGGAGGCAAACACCATATATTTT
NA	few	TRBV24-1	TRBJ1-2	CATSDAAGDYGYTF	TGTGCCACCAGTGATGCGGCGGGGGACTATGGCTACACCTTC
TRBD1	NA	TRBV5-4	TRBJ2-7	CASSQTGTGGAYEQYF	TGTGCCAGCAGCCAAACCGGGACAGGGGGCGCGTACGAGCAGTACTTC
TRBD1	NA	TRBV24-1	TRBJ2-7	CATSDYRGLEQYF	TGTGCCACCAGTGATTACAGGGGTTTGGAGCAGTACTTC
TRBD1	NA	TRBV19	TRBJ1-5	CASSIGTGGGQPQHF	TGTGCCAGTAGTATTGGGACAGGAGGCGGTCAGCCCCAGCATTTT
NA	NA	TRBV5-4	TRBJ2-7	CASSLSGHSYEQYF	TGTGCCAGCAGCTTGTCGGGACACTCCTACGAGCAGTACTTC
NA	NA	TRBV3-1/TRBV3-2	TRBJ1-2	CASSQDRGDGYTF	TGTGCCAGCAGCCAAGACAGGGGAGATGGCTACACCTTC
TRBD1	NA	TRBV7-7	TRBJ2-7	CASSRTGGHEQYF	TGTGCCAGCAGCCGGACAGGGGGCCACGAGCAGTACTTC
NA	once	TRBV6-6	TRBJ1-2	CASIPGGSSYGYTF	TGTGCCAGCATTCCTGGGGGGTCGAGCTATGGCTACACCTTC
TRBD1	NA	TRBV11-2	TRBJ1-1	CASGAQGATNTEAFF	TGTGCCAGCGGGGCGCAGGGGGCAACGAACACTGAAGCTTTCTTT
TRBD2	few	TRBV18	TRBJ2-1	CASSPPSGTSGRVYNEQFF	TGTGCCAGCTCACCACCCTCCGGGACTAGCGGGAGAGTCTACAATGAGCAGTTCTTC
NA	few	TRBV6-5	TRBJ2-3	CASGRGSDTQYF	TGTGCCAGCGGGAGAGGCTCAGATACGCAGTATTTT
NA	once	TRBV27	TRBJ2-3	CASIQGWDTDTQYF	TGTGCCAGCATCCAGGGGTGGGACACAGATACGCAGTATTTT
TRBD2	NA	TRBV10-3	TRBJ2-1	CAISESVGGGLAEQFF	TGTGCCATCAGTGAGTCAGTGGGGGGGGGATTAGCCGAGCAGTTCTTC
NA	NA	TRBV18	TRBJ1-5	CASSPTGNSNQPQHF	TGTGCCAGCTCACCTACAGGGAATAGCAATCAGCCCCAGCATTTT
TRBD2	NA	TRBV3-1/TRBV3-2	TRBJ2-1	CASSHRTGGYNEQFF	TGTGCCAGCAGCCACCGAACGGGGGGCTACAATGAGCAGTTCTTC